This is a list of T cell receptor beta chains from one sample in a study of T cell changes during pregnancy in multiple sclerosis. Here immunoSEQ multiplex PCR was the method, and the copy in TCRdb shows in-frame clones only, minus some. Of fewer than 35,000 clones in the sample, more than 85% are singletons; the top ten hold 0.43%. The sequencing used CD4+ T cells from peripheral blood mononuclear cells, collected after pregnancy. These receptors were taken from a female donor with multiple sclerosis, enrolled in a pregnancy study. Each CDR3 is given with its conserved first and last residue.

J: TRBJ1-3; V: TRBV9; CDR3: CASSVNRGNTIYF
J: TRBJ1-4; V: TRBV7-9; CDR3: CASSSAGAREKLFF
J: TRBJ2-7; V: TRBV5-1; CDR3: CASSLVASGRSQQYF
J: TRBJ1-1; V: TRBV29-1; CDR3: CSADRPENTEAFF
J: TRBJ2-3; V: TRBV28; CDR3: CASDPAGLAGSTDTQYF
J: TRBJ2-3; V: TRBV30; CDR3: CAWSPTWEGRGTQYF
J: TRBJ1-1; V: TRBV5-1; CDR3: CASSSGTGGTEAFF
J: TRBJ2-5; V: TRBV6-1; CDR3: CASIRSGVQETQYF
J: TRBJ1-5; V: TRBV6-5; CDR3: CASSNSRGMVQPQHF
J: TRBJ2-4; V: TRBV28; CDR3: CASSLNSRRNIQYF
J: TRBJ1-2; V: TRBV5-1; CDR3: CASSLAGYGYTF
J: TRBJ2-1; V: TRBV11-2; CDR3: CASSLDPRELYNEQFF
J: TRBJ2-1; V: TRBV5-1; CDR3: CASSSEGGQNYNEQFF
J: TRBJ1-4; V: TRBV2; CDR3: CASRYRVVGEKLFF
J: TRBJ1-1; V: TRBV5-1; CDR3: CASRAGGTNTEAFF
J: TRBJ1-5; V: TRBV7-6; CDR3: CASSETGQRPQHF
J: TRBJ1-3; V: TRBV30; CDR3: CAWRRGGYSGNTIYF
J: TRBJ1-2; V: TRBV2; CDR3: CASSSDRIGLGYTF
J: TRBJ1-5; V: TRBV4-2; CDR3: CASSLTGGNQPQHF
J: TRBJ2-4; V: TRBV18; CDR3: CASSPPGDIAKNIQYF
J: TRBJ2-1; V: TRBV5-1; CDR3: CASSLDRAIYNEQFF
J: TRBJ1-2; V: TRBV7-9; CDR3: CASSRQGGDGYTF
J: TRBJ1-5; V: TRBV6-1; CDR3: CASRAGQSNQPQHF
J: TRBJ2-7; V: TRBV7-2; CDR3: CARSNRDSYEQYF
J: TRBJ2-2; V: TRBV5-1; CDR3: CASSPRGAGAVIGELFF
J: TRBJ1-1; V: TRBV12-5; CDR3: CASGLVLSGTPYTEAFF
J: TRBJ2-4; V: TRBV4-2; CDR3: CASSQVGGQLLAKNIQYF
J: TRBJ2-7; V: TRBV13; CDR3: CASSFRLAGEGYEQYF
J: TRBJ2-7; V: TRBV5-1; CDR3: CASSLLGRGGYEQYF
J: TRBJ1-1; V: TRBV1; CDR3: CTSSQVTGGAGYTEAFF
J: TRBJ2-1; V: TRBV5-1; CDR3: CASSSLAGGEQFF
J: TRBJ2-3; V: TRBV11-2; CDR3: CASSFTQNLRRTDTQYF
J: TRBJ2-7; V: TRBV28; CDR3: CASSLWDRGGQYF
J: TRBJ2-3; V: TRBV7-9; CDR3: CASTLGAGGYTDTQYF
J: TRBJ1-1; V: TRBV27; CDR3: CASSSRTAYTEAFF
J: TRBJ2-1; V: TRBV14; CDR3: CASSQIPWEGLGEQFF
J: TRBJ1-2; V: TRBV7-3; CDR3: CASSPSLGGDYGYTF
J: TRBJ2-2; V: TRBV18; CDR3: CASSWAGGSNTGELFF